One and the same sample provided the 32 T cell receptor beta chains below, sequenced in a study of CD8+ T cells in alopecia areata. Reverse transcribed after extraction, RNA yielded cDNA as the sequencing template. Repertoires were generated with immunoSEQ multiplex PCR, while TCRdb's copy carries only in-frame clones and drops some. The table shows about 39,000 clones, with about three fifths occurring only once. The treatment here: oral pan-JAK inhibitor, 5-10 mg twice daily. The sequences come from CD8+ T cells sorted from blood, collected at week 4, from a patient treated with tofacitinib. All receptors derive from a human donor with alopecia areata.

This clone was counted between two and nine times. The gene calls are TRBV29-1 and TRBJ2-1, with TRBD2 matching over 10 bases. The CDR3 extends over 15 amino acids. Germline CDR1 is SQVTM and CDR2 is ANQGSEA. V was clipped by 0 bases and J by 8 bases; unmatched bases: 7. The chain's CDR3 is CSVEEPGTSDYEQFF. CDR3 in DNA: TGCAGCGTTGAAGAACCCGGGACTAGCGACTATGAGCAGTTCTTC.

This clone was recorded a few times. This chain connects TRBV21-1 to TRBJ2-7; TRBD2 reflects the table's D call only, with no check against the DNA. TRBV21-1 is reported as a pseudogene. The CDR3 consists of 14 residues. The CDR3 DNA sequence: TGTGCCAGCCGCCCACGGAGGATCCTCTACGAGCAGTACTTC. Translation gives CASRPRRILYEQYF.

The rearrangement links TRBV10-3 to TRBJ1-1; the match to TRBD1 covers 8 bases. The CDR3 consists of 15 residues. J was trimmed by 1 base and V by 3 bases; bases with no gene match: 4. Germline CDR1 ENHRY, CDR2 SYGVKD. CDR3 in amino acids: CAISDRDRRNTEAFF. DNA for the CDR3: TGTGCCATCAGTGACCGGGACAGGAGGAACACTGAAGCTTTCTTT.

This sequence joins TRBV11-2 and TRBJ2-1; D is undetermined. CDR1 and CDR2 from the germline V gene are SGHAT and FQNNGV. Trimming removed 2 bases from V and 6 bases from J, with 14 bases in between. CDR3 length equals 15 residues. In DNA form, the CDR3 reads TGTGCCAGCAGCTTATCTTCCGCTATCTCCAATGAGCAGTTCTTC. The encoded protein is CASSLSSAISNEQFF. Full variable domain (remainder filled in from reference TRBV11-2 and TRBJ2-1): EAGVAQSPRYKIIEKRQSVAFWCNPISGHATLYWYQQILGQGPKLLIQFQNNGVVDDSQLPKDRFSAERLKGVDSTLKIQPAKLEDSAVYLCASSLSSAISNEQFFGPGTRLTVL.

The CDR3 is CASSSRLAGGLNEQFF. The DNA for the CDR3 is TGTGCCAGCAGTTCTCGACTAGCGGGGGGGTTAAATGAGCAGTTCTTC. V is TRBV6-6 and J is TRBJ2-1, with 14 bases aligning to TRBD2. The ends lost 4 bases at V and 7 bases at J; junction bases unmatched: 6. Germline values: CDR1 MNHNY, CDR2 SVGAGI (reference sequence). The length of the CDR3 is 16 residues.

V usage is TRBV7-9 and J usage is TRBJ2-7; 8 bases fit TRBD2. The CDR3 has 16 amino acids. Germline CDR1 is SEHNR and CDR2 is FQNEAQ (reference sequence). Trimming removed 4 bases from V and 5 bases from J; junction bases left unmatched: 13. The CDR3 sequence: CASSSPNDSGIHEQYF. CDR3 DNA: TGTGCCAGCAGCTCCCCTAATGATAGCGGGATCCACGAGCAGTACTTC.

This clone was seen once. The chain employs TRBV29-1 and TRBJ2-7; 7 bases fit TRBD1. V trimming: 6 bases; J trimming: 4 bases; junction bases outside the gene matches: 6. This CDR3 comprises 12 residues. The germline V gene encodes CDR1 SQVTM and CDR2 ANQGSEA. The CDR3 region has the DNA TGCAGCGTCGGGACAGAACGTTACGAGCAGTACTTC. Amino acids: CSVGTERYEQYF.

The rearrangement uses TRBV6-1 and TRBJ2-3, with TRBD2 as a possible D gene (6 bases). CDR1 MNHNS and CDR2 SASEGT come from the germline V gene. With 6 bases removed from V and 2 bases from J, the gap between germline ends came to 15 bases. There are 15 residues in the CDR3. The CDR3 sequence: CASSAGQGNTDTQYF. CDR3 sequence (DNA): TGTGCCAGCAGCGCGGGGCAGGGTAACACAGATACGCAGTATTTT.

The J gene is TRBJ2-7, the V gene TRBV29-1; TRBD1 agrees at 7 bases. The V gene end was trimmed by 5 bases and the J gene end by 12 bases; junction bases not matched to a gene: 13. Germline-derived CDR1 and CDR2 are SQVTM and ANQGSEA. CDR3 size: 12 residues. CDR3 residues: CSVTWDSAERYF. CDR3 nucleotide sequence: TGCAGCGTTACCTGGGACAGCGCGGAACGGTACTTC.

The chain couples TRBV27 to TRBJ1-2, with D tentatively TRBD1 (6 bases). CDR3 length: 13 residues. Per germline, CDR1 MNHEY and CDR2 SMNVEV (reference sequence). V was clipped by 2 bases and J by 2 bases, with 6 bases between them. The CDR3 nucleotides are TGTGCCAGCAGTTTAAGGGGGAACTATGGCTACACCTTC. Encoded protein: CASSLRGNYGYTF.

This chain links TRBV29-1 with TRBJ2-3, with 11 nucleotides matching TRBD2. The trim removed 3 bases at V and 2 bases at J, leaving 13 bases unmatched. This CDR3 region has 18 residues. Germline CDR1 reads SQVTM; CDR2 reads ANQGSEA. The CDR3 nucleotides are TGCAGCGTTGATGGGCTAGCGGGGGGAAACCGAAACACAGATACGCAGTATTTT. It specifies CSVDGLAGGNRNTDTQYF.

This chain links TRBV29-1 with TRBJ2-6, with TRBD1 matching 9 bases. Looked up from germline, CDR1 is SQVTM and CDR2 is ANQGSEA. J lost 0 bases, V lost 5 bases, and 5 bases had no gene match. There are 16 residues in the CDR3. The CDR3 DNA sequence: TGCAGCGTTTTTTGGGGACAGGGCTCTGGGGCCAACGTCCTGACTTTC. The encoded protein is CSVFWGQGSGANVLTF.

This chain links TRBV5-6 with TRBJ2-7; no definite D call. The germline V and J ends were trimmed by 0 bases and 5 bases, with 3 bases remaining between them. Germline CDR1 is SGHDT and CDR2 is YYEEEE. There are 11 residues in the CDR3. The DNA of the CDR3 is TGTGCCAGCAGCTTGGGGGACGAGCAGTACTTC. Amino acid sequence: CASSLGDEQYF.

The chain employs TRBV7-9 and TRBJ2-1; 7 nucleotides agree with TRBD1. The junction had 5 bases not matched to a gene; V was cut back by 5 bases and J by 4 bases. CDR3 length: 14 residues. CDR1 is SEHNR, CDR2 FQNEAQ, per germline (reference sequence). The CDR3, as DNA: TGTGCCAGCAGCCACCGGGACAGATACAATGAGCAGTTCTTC. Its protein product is CASSHRDRYNEQFF.

The CDR3 reads CAWSDQGAYNSPLHF. The CDR3 DNA sequence: TGTGCCTGGAGTGACCAGGGGGCTTATAATTCACCCCTCCACTTT. V gene TRBV30 combines with J gene TRBJ1-6, with TRBD1 matching over 8 bases. This CDR3 comprises 15 residues. Germline-derived CDR1 and CDR2 are GTSNPN and SVGIG (reference sequence). The V gene end was trimmed by 1 base and the J gene end by 4 bases; junction bases not matched to a gene: 3.

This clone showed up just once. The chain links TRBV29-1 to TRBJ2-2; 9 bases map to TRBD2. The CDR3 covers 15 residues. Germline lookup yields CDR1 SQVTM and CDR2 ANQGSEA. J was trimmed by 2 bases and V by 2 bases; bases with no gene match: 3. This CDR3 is CSVELAGANTGELFF. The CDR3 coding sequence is TGCAGCGTTGAATTAGCGGGGGCCAACACCGGGGAGCTGTTTTTT.

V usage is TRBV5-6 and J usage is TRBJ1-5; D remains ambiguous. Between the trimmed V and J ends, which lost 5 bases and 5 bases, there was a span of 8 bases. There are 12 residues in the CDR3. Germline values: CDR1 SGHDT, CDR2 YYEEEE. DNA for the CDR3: TGTGCCAGCAGTCTCGGGGATCAGCCCCAGCATTTT. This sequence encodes CASSLGDQPQHF. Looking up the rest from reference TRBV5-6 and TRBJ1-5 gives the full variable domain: DAGVTQSPTHLIKTRGQQVTLRCSPKSGHDTVSWYQQALGQGPQFIFQYYEEEERQRGNFPDRFSGHQFPNYSSELNVNALLLGDSALYLCASSLGDQPQHFGDGTRLSIL.

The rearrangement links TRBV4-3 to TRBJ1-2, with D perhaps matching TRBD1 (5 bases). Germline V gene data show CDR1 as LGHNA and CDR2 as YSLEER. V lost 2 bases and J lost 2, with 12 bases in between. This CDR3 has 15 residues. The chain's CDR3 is CASSQHDSFNYGYTF. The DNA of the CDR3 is TGCGCCAGCAGCCAACACGACAGTTTCAACTATGGCTACACCTTC.

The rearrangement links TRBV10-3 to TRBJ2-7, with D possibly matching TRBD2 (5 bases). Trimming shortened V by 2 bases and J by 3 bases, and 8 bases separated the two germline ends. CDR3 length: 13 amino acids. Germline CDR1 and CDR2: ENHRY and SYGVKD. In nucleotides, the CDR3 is TGTGCCATCAGTGAGGGGAGCGGCTACGAGCAGTACTTC. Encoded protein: CAISEGSGYEQYF.

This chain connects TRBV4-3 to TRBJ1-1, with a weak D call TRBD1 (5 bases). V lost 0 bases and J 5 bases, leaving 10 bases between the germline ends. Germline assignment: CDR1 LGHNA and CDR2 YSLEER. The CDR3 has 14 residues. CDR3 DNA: TGCGCCAGCAGCCAAGATGGGGCCACAACTGAAGCTTTCTTT. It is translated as CASSQDGATTEAFF.

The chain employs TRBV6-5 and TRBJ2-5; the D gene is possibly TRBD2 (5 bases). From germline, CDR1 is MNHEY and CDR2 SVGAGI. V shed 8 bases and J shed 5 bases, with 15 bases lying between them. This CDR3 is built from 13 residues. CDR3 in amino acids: CASGPTGEETQYF. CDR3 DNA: TGTGCCAGCGGCCCGACCGGGGAGGAGACCCAGTACTTC.

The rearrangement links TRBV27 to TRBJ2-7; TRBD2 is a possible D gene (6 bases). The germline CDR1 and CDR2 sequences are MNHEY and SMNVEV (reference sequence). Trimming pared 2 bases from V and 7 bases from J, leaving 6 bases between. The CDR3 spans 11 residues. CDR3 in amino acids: CASSLGLEQYF. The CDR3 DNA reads TGTGCCAGCAGTTTAGGACTAGAGCAGTACTTC.

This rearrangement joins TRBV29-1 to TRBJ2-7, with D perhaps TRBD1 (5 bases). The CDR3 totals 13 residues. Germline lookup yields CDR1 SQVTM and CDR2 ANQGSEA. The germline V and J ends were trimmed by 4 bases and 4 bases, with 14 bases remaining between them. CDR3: CSVVQGDEYEQYF. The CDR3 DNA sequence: TGCAGCGTTGTTCAGGGTGACGAGTACGAGCAGTACTTC.

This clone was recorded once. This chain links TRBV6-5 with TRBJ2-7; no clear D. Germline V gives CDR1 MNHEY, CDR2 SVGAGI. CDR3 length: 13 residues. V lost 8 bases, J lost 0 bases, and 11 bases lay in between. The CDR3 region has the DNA TGTGCCAGCTCGTCTCAGAGCTCCTACGAGCAGTACTTC. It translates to CASSSQSSYEQYF.

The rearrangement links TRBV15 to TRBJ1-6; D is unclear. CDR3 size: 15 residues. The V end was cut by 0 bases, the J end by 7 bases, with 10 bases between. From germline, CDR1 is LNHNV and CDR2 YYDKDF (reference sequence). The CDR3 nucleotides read TGTGCCACCAGCAGAGATTTTTCTCGGAATTCACCCCTCCACTTT. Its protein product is CATSRDFSRNSPLHF.

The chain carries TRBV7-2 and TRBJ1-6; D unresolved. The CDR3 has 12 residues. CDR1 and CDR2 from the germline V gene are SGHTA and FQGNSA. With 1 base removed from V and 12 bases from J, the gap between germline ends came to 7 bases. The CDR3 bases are TGTGCCAGCAGCTTAGGACGGGGACCCCTCCACTTT. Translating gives CASSLGRGPLHF.

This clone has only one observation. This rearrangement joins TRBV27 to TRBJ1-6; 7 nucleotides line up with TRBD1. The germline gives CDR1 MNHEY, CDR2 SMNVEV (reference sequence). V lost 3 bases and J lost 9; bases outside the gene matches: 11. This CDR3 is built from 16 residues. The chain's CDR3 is CASSFSFDRVGSPLHF. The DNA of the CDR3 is TGTGCCAGCAGTTTTTCATTCGACAGGGTGGGTTCACCCCTCCACTTT.

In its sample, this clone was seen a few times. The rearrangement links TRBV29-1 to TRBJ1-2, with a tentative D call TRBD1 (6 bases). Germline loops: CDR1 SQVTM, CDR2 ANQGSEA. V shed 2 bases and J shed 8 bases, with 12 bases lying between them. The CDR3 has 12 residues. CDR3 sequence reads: CSVESMQGGYTF. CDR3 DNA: TGCAGCGTTGAATCCATGCAGGGGGGCTACACCTTC.

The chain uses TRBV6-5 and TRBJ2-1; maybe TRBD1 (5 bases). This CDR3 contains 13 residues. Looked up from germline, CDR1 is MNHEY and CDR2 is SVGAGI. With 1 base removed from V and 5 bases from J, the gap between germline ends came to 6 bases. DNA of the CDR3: TGTGCCAGCAGTTACTTAGGGGACAATGAGCAGTTCTTC. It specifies CASSYLGDNEQFF.

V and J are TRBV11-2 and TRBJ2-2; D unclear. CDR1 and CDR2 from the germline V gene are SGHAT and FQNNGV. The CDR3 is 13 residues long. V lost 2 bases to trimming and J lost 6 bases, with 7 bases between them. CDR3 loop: CASSLRAAGELFF. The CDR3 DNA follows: TGTGCCAGCAGCTTAAGGGCTGCCGGGGAGCTGTTTTTT.

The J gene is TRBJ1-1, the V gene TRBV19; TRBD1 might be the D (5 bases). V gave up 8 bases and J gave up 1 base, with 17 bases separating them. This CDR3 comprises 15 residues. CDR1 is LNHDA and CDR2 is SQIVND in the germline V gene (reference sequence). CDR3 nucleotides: TGTGCCAGTTTCCCCGGGACGGTTTGGAACACTGAAGCTTTCTTT. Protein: CASFPGTVWNTEAFF.

The CDR3 DNA reads TGTGCCTGGAGTGTGGGGGACAGCTCCTACGAGCAGTACTTC. This translates into CAWSVGDSSYEQYF. This sequence joins TRBV30 and TRBJ2-7; 7 bases are a match to TRBD1. The CDR3 extends over 14 amino acids. V lost 0 bases to trimming and J lost 0 bases; unmatched junction nucleotides: 2. The germline CDR1 and CDR2 sequences are GTSNPN and SVGIG (reference sequence).